This T cell receptor (beta chain) was retrieved from a study of blood T cells in healthy people across ages. For the study at large: Per two T cells, template switching captured roughly one barcoded beta molecule.

Sample-barcoded 5' priming and a J-beta primer mix drove a second PCR of roughly 7 to 11 cycles. Unique molecular identifiers of 12 random nucleotides labeled each cDNA. TCRdb reanalysed the 5' RACE reads using MiXCR and keeps one entry per CDR3 protein. The data show about 1.8 million distinct CDR3 sequences, just under 50% seen once. The CDR3 sequence is 14 residues long. With V trimmed by 2 bases and J by 4 bases, 1 base remained unmatched. Germline-derived CDR1 and CDR2 are MNHEY and SVGAGI. Specimen: blood. The sequence derives from a woman in her thirties or forties in good health. The gene calls are TRBV6-5 and TRBJ2-1, with 8 bases fitting TRBD2. The chain's CDR3 is CASSYAGGYNEQFF. The CDR3 DNA reads as TGTGCCAGCAGTTACGCGGGGGGATACAATGAGCAGTTCTTC.